Listed here are 25 T cell receptor beta chains from one sample, sequenced in a study of T-cell memory formation after mild COVID-19. In TCRdb, the 5' RACE reads were re-called with MiXCR into one record per CDR3 protein. Counted here are 250,000 to 350,000 distinct CDR3 sequences, less than 20% occurring once; the ten biggest clones make up around a fifth. The material sequenced was PBMCs or a T cell subset sorted from them (not recorded which). Receptors originate from a man in his late teens or twenties who had mild COVID-19 (a few samples of this study predate the infection). Cell type and time point are not known.

V is TRBV6-2 or TRBV6-3 and J is TRBJ1-2; no clear D. The ends were cut back, 2 bases at V and 8 bases at J, with 18 bases in the middle. The CDR3 runs to 15 residues. Germline CDR1 and CDR2: MNHEY and SVGEGT. The CDR3, as DNA: TGTGCCAGCAGTTACCCGGACGACGACGCGGGGGGCTACACCTTC. It yields the protein CASSYPDDDAGGYTF.

V usage is TRBV5-1 and J usage is TRBJ1-6; D possibly corresponds to TRBD1 (5 bases). Looked up from germline, CDR1 is SGHRS and CDR2 is YFSETQ. V was clipped by 2 bases and J by 5 bases, with 8 bases between them. The CDR3 is 14 amino acids. In nucleotides, the CDR3 is TGCGCCAGCAGCTTCGGACAAGATAATTCACCCCTCCACTTT. It yields the protein CASSFGQDNSPLHF.

This clonotype occurred a few times. CDR3 nucleotides: TGTGCCAGCAGTGGGACTGGGCAGTTCTTC. Residues: CASSGTGQFF. V gene TRBV12-3 or TRBV12-4 combines with J gene TRBJ2-1; perhaps TRBD2 as D (6 bases). The CDR3 contains 10 residues. The V end lost 5 bases, the J end lost 12 bases, and 8 bases lay between the germline ends.

The rearrangement joins TRBV29-1 to TRBJ1-2; D unresolved. Germline V gene sequence: CDR1 SQVTM, CDR2 ANQGSEA. Trimming pared 1 base from V and 3 bases from J, leaving 12 bases between. The CDR3 extends over 14 amino acids. The CDR3 protein is CSVEVGGQDYGYTF. The CDR3 region has the DNA TGCAGCGTTGAAGTAGGTGGGCAGGACTATGGCTACACCTTC.

This clonotype has just a few counts. V usage is TRBV7-9 and J usage is TRBJ2-5, with D maybe TRBD1 (5 bases). Germline lookup yields CDR1 SEHNR and CDR2 FQNEAQ (reference sequence). The length of the CDR3 is 15 residues. V was shortened by 2 bases and J by 7 bases, with 17 bases between the two germline ends. CDR3 region: CASSLLVGAVGTQYF. The CDR3 nucleotides are TGTGCCAGCAGCTTATTAGTTGGGGCAGTGGGGACCCAGTACTTC.

The chain uses TRBV5-5 and TRBJ2-3, with D possibly matching TRBD2 (6 bases). Germline loops: CDR1 SGHKS, CDR2 YYEKEE (reference sequence). Trimming removed 0 bases from V and 14 bases from J, with 16 bases in between. The length of the CDR3 is 13 residues. DNA of the CDR3: TGTGCCAGCAGCTTGGTGTTGGGGGTCGGGGGGTATTTT. Its translation is CASSLVLGVGGYF.

The chain links TRBV11-2 to TRBJ2-5; D is possibly TRBD1 (6 bases). The V end was cut by 5 bases, the J end by 1 base, with 20 bases between. The germline V gene has CDR1 SGHAT and CDR2 FQNNGV. The length of the CDR3 is 17 residues. The CDR3 loop reads CASSTTYARGSQETQYF. In DNA, the CDR3 is TGTGCCAGCAGCACCACCTACGCCAGGGGATCCCAAGAGACCCAGTACTTC.

The gene calls are TRBV5-1 and TRBJ2-4, with a weak D call TRBD1 (7 bases). CDR1 is SGHRS, CDR2 YFSETQ, per germline. The CDR3 loop spans 14 amino acids. The V end lost 4 bases, the J end lost 15 bases, and 23 bases lay between the germline ends. The CDR3, as DNA: TGCGCCAGCAGCCCCAGGGGGGTCGGTCTCGGGATGTACTTC. Its translation: CASSPRGVGLGMYF.

The rearrangement links TRBV20-1 to TRBJ1-2, with TRBD1 identical over 10 bases. The CDR3 spans 19 residues. Trimming removed 0 bases from V and 2 bases from J; junction bases left unmatched: 15. The germline V gene has CDR1 DFQATT and CDR2 SNEGSKA (reference sequence). Written as DNA, the CDR3 is TGCAGTGCTAGAGATCCGAGGGTTGACTTGGGACAGGGGAACTATGGCTACACCTTC. Its protein product is CSARDPRVDLGQGNYGYTF.

This clonotype was detected many times. V usage is TRBV6-4 and J usage is TRBJ2-2, with no clear D. Germline CDR1 and CDR2: MRHNA and SNTAGT. V lost 0 bases to trimming and J lost 6 bases, with 8 bases between them. The CDR3 runs to 14 residues. CDR3 sequence: CASSDSRMSGELFF. For the CDR3, the DNA is TGTGCCAGCAGTGACTCGAGAATGTCCGGGGAGCTGTTTTTT.

The chain couples TRBV10-1 to TRBJ2-1; 8 bases align to TRBD2. CDR1 is WNHNN and CDR2 is SYGVQD in the germline V gene (reference sequence). Trimming cost V 5 bases and J 6 bases; bases outside gene matches: 9. The CDR3 length is 15 residues. The CDR3 DNA is TGCGCCAGCAGTAGGACGACTAGCGAATCCAATGAGCAGTTCTTC. It is translated as CASSRTTSESNEQFF.

This clonotype has more than one count but fewer than ten. This sequence joins TRBV6-2 or TRBV6-3 and TRBJ2-7; TRBD1 aligns across 8 bases. Germline lookup yields CDR1 MNHEY and CDR2 SVGEGT. The CDR3 covers 16 residues. V dropped 4 bases and J dropped 3; count of bases not matched to a gene: 11. CDR3 loop: CASSFRIGTGDYEQYV. DNA for the CDR3: TGTGCCAGCAGTTTCCGGATCGGGACAGGAGACTACGAGCAGTACGTC.

This clonotype has only a few counts. The chain joins TRBV14 to TRBJ2-7, with D uncertain. The CDR3 length is 12 residues. Germline lookup yields CDR1 SGHDN and CDR2 FVKESK. V lost 5 bases, J lost 7 bases, and 12 bases lay in between. CDR3 in DNA: TGTGCCAGCAGCACTCGACCGGAGGAGCAGTACTTC. Its protein is CASSTRPEEQYF.

The rearrangement uses TRBV18 and TRBJ2-7; unclear D gene. The germline V gene has CDR1 KGHSH and CDR2 LQKENI. The CDR3 covers 14 residues. Trimming cost V 3 bases and J 5 bases, with 14 bases left between them. The CDR3 loop is CASSPQQNHHEQYF. The CDR3 nucleotides are TGTGCCAGCTCACCTCAGCAAAACCACCACGAGCAGTACTTC.

Only a few counts were recorded for this clonotype. The rearrangement uses TRBV6-2 or TRBV6-3 and TRBJ2-6; D not certain. Germline CDR1 MNHEY, CDR2 SVGEGT. The CDR3 is made up of 13 amino acids. Trimming stripped 7 bases from V and 1 base from J, with 5 bases between. The CDR3 DNA sequence: TGTGCCAGCACCCCGTCTGGGGCCAACGTCCTGACTTTC. It encodes CASTPSGANVLTF.

This clonotype has a handful of counts. The chain carries TRBV21-1 and TRBJ2-2; the table's D call TRBD1 went unverified against the DNA. TRBV21-1 is given as a pseudogene. CDR3 length: 18 amino acids. CDR3 in amino acids: CAATGTGGSRGITGELFF. The CDR3, as DNA: TGTGCCGCCACCGGGACAGGGGGCTCGCGGGGGATCACCGGGGAGCTGTTTTTT.

This clonotype was observed a handful of times. The chain recombines TRBV3-1 with TRBJ2-2, with D perhaps assigned TRBD1 or TRBD2 (5 bases each). The CDR3 runs 14 residues. Deletions cut 3 bases from V and 6 bases from J, with 11 bases between. The germline V gene has CDR1 LGHDT and CDR2 YNNKEL (reference sequence). In nucleotides, the CDR3 is TGTGCCAGCAGCCATAGGGGAGCTCCCGGGGAGCTGTTTTTT. Translated, it gives CASSHRGAPGELFF.

The V and J genes are TRBV2 and TRBJ2-3; no clear D. Germline V gene sequence: CDR1 SNHLY, CDR2 FYNNEI. Trimming took off 4 bases at V and 2 bases at J, with 4 bases between the two ends. The CDR3 covers 12 residues. DNA for the CDR3: TGTGCCAGCAGTGCATACACAGATACGCAGTATTTT. Its translation: CASSAYTDTQYF.

This clonotype was counted between two and nine times. J is TRBJ2-3 and V is TRBV4-1; no firm D call. This CDR3 contains 15 residues. Germline values: CDR1 MGHRA, CDR2 YSYEKL. V was clipped by 1 base and J by 0 bases, with 8 bases between them. In DNA form, the CDR3 reads TGCGCCAGCAGCCAAGTACACGGGAGCACAGATACGCAGTATTTT. This encodes CASSQVHGSTDTQYF.

This clonotype was seen only a few times. V and J are TRBV10-3 and TRBJ1-1; the D is unclear. The germline V and J ends were trimmed by 7 bases and 0 bases, with 12 bases remaining between them. This CDR3 region has 14 residues. Per germline, CDR1 ENHRY and CDR2 SYGVKD. This chain's CDR3 is CAIMEGGLNTEAFF. DNA for the CDR3: TGTGCCATCATGGAAGGTGGGCTGAACACTGAAGCTTTCTTT.

There are a few counts of this clonotype. The chain links TRBV6-5 to TRBJ1-4; possibly TRBD1 for D (5 bases). From germline, CDR1 is MNHEY and CDR2 SVGAGI. Trimming stripped 2 bases from V and 7 bases from J, with 14 bases between. The CDR3 is 15 residues long. CDR3 DNA sequence: TGTGCCAGCAGTTACATGTCGGGGGGAGGTGAAAAACTGTTTTTT. It encodes CASSYMSGGGEKLFF.

V is TRBV18 and J is TRBJ1-1, with 10 bases lining up with TRBD1. The CDR3 is made up of 17 amino acids. Trimming cost V 5 bases and J 1 base; bases outside gene matches: 10. Germline loops: CDR1 KGHSH, CDR2 LQKENI. The CDR3 DNA follows: TGTGCCAGCTCAAGATGGACAGGGGGGTGGTCGAACACTGAAGCTTTCTTT. Amino acids: CASSRWTGGWSNTEAFF.

The rearrangement uses TRBV6-6 and TRBJ2-7; D may be TRBD2 (5 bases). The V end was cut by 3 bases, the J end by 1 base, with 7 bases between. Germline V lookup: CDR1 MNHNY, CDR2 SVGAGI (reference sequence). The CDR3 is made up of 13 amino acids. The DNA for the CDR3 is TGTGCCAGCAGTTATGAGGGTTCCTACGAGCAGTACGTC. Translated, it gives CASSYEGSYEQYV.

This clonotype has a handful of counts. The chain uses TRBV7-9 and TRBJ2-4; no reliable D call. This CDR3 is 17 amino acids long. Germline V gives CDR1 SEHNR, CDR2 FQNEAQ (reference sequence). Trimming pared 1 base from V and 1 base from J, leaving 14 bases between. The CDR3 DNA reads as TGTGCCAGCAGCTTAGATCAGATTCGGCTCGCCAAAAACATTCAGTACTTC. It encodes CASSLDQIRLAKNIQYF.

This clonotype was picked up a small number of times. The chain couples TRBV7-9 to TRBJ2-1, with 10 bases lining up with TRBD2. V shed 1 base and J 9 bases; nucleotides not matched to a gene: 6. CDR3 length: 15 amino acids. Looked up from germline, CDR1 is SEHNR and CDR2 is FQNEAQ (reference sequence). For the CDR3, the DNA is TGTGCCAGCAGCTTAGTCGGGGCTAGCGGGGGTGAGCAGTTCTTC. This translates into CASSLVGASGGEQFF.